This T cell receptor beta chain was captured in a study of tumor and adjacent non-tumor tissue in lung cancer. Study results and caveats: Significantly higher TCR diversity was found in tumor than normal lung. Top 100 clones took a larger repertoire share in normal lung.

No cell sorting was done before RNA was extracted from the tissue. More than 3 cm separated this lung sample from the edge of the tumor. Chemotherapy-naive patients with new lung cancer underwent thoracic surgery in China, August–late 2014. This clonotype was counted a single time. Its antigen is undetermined. Between the trimmed V and J ends, which lost 3 bases and 1 base, there was a span of 9 bases. This CDR3 region has 14 residues. Germline values: CDR1 LNHDA, CDR2 SQIVND (reference sequence). TCRbeta libraries were built with three rounds of nested PCR, modified from ARM-PCR. TCRdb reanalysed the multiplex PCR reads using MiXCR and keeps one entry per CDR3 protein. The sample shows over 100,000 distinct CDR3 sequences, 50% to 70% of them seen only once.

The clonotype originates from a man aged 60-69 years with non-small cell lung cancer. Sequenced input: distant non-tumor lung tissue. The V call is TRBV19, the J call TRBJ2-5, with D possibly matching TRBD1 (6 bases). The CDR3 nucleotides read TGTGCCAGTAGTATCGGACAGTCCCAAGAGACCCAGTACTTC. Translation gives CASSIGQSQETQYF. Together with reference TRBV19 and TRBJ2-5, the CDR3 gives the full variable domain: DGGITQSPKYLFRKEGQNVTLSCEQNLNHDAMYWYRQDPGQGLRLIYYSQIVNDFQKGDIAEGYSVSREKKESFPLTVTSAQKNPTAFYLCASSIGQSQETQYFGPGTRLLVL.